A single sample is the source of the 16 T cell receptor beta chains below, sequenced in a study of lymphopenia after photon versus proton radiotherapy. Only in-frame clones appear in the TCRdb table, and some are missing; sequencing was by immunoSEQ multiplex PCR. Among about 50,000 clones, about 92% were seen once, and the ten largest hold roughly 18%. The input for sequencing was peripheral blood, taken from a patient treated with photon-based radiotherapy. The receptors here all came from a woman between 40 and 50 years old with cholangiocarcinoma.

This CDR3 is CSASFGDTQYF. The CDR3 region has the DNA TGCAGTGCTAGTTTTGGGGATACGCAGTATTTT. The rearrangement uses TRBV20-1 and TRBJ2-3; D uncertain. Germline-derived CDR1 and CDR2 are DFQATT and SNEGSKA (reference sequence). Trimming cost V 3 bases and J 6 bases, with 7 bases left between them. The CDR3 has 11 amino acids.

V is TRBV27 and J is TRBJ1-2; 7 nucleotides align to TRBD1. The CDR3 is 15 residues long. The germline CDR1 and CDR2 sequences are MNHEY and SMNVEV (reference sequence). The J segment lost 0 bases and the V segment lost 6 bases, leaving 7 bases of the junction unmatched. Written as DNA, the CDR3 is TGTGCCAGCAGGCCTGAGGGACAGTCTAACTATGGCTACACCTTC. It is translated as CASRPEGQSNYGYTF.

The chain couples TRBV10-3 to TRBJ1-2; 7 bases line up with TRBD1. The V and J ends lost 4 bases and 4 bases, in that order; junction bases with no gene match: 6. The CDR3 contains 14 residues. Germline assignment: CDR1 ENHRY and CDR2 SYGVKD. The chain's CDR3 is CAISAGDSFYGYTF. CDR3 nucleotides: TGTGCCATCAGTGCAGGGGACAGCTTCTATGGCTACACCTTC.

V usage is TRBV6-4 and J usage is TRBJ1-1; no firm D call. Trimming cost V 10 bases and J 9 bases, with 6 bases left between them. Per germline, CDR1 MRHNA and CDR2 SNTAGT. This CDR3 contains 8 residues. The CDR3 reads CATLQAFF. Here the CDR3 DNA reads TGTGCCACCCTCCAAGCTTTCTTT.

The V call is TRBV2, the J call TRBJ1-6; 10 bases align to TRBD1. The CDR3 runs to 16 residues. J lost 10 bases, V lost 6 bases, and 12 bases had no gene match. The germline V gene has CDR1 SNHLY and CDR2 FYNNEI. The CDR3 DNA sequence: TGTGCCAGCAGCGATTCCCGGGACAGGGGAGAATCACCCCTCCACTTT. This gives the protein CASSDSRDRGESPLHF.

The chain combines TRBV18 with TRBJ1-6; D is perhaps TRBD1 (5 bases). The CDR3 runs 16 residues. Trimming pared 6 bases from V and 0 bases from J, leaving 12 bases between. The V gene's germline CDR1 is KGHSH and CDR2 LQKENI. The CDR3 DNA reads as TGTGCCAGCTCGCCCAGACAGAGCTCCTATAATTCACCCCTCCACTTT. Protein: CASSPRQSSYNSPLHF.

This rearrangement joins TRBV19 to TRBJ1-6; D is possibly TRBD1 (5 bases). The CDR3 is 13 amino acids. CDR1 and CDR2 (germline): LNHDA, SQIVND (reference sequence). Trimming stripped 11 bases from V and 0 bases from J, with 8 bases between. The CDR3 sequence: CAGGGSYNSPLHF. CDR3 coding DNA: TGTGCCGGGGGGGGCTCCTATAATTCACCCCTCCACTTT.

This sequence joins TRBV6-6 and TRBJ1-4, with TRBD1 identical over 9 bases. The J segment lost 7 bases and the V segment lost 8 bases, leaving 5 bases of the junction unmatched. Germline CDR1 MNHNY, CDR2 SVGAGI (reference sequence). The length of the CDR3 is 13 residues. The CDR3 is CASLDRGSEKLFF. In DNA, the CDR3 is TGTGCCAGCCTGGACAGGGGAAGTGAAAAACTGTTTTTT.

The chain links TRBV4-3 to TRBJ2-1; either TRBD1 or TRBD2 may supply D (5 bases each). CDR3 size: 16 residues. Germline V gene lookup returns CDR1 LGHNA and CDR2 YSLEER. The V and J ends lost 0 bases and 4 bases respectively, with 13 bases between them. CDR3 sequence reads: CASSQDGTGGYNEQFF. CDR3 DNA sequence: TGCGCCAGCAGCCAAGACGGGACCGGCGGATACAATGAGCAGTTCTTC.

Notes on this clone: A junction end diverges from the germline sequence, so it may reflect a read error. This chain connects TRBV7-7 to TRBJ2-1, with TRBD2 matching 8 bases. CDR3 length equals 15 residues. From germline, CDR1 is SSHAT and CDR2 FNYEAQ (reference sequence). CDR3 bases: TGTGCTAGCAGCTTAGGCGCGGGAGGAGGCAATGAGCAGTTCTTC. This sequence encodes CASSLGAGGGNEQFF.

The gene calls are TRBV5-4 and TRBJ2-7, with a weak D call TRBD1 (6 bases). This CDR3 spans 14 amino acids. CDR1 is SGHNT, CDR2 YYREEE, per germline (reference sequence). V was trimmed by 4 bases and J by 0 bases, leaving 11 bases between them. CDR3 loop: CASSDTQGSYEQYF. The CDR3 DNA reads as TGTGCCAGCAGCGATACACAGGGCTCCTACGAGCAGTACTTC.

The chain links TRBV21-1 to TRBJ2-5; the table assigns TRBD1, which was not confirmed against the DNA. TRBV21-1 is shown as a pseudogene. The CDR3 is made up of 16 amino acids. The CDR3 protein is CASSKRGTGEEETQYF. As DNA, the CDR3 is TGTGCCAGCAGCAAGAGGGGAACAGGGGAGGAGGAGACCCAGTACTTC.

The CDR3 loop is CASSLEGQGLADTQYF. For the CDR3, the DNA is TGTGCCAGCAGCTTGGAGGGACAGGGGCTCGCAGATACGCAGTATTTT. J is TRBJ2-3 and V is TRBV5-6; 10 bases agree with TRBD1. Unmatched junction bases numbered 5, after V lost 0 bases and J lost 4 bases. This CDR3 spans 16 amino acids. The germline CDR1 and CDR2 sequences are SGHDT and YYEEEE.

V and J are TRBV15 and TRBJ2-7; D is undetermined. V was trimmed by 1 base and J by 7 bases, leaving 20 bases between them. Germline loops: CDR1 LNHNV, CDR2 YYDKDF (reference sequence). The CDR3 consists of 16 residues. CDR3 DNA: TGTGCCACCAGCAGAGTCGGTTTACCTTCAGGTCTTGAGCAGTACTTC. Amino acids: CATSRVGLPSGLEQYF.

This chain connects TRBV11-3 to TRBJ1-1; D remains unclear. Germline lookup yields CDR1 SGHNT and CDR2 YENEEA. The CDR3 length is 15 residues. V was pared by 4 bases and J by 0 bases, with 12 bases between. CDR3 DNA: TGTGCCAGCAGCTCCCCCCACGGTCTGAACACTGAAGCTTTCTTT. Protein: CASSSPHGLNTEAFF.

CDR3 residues: CASSYSITGLDYGYTF. The CDR3 DNA is TGTGCCAGCAGTTACAGCATAACAGGGTTAGATTATGGCTACACCTTC. The gene calls are TRBV28 and TRBJ1-2; D perhaps matches TRBD1 (6 bases). With 4 bases removed from V and 5 bases from J, the gap between germline ends came to 20 bases. The CDR3 loop spans 16 amino acids. Germline V gene data show CDR1 as MDHEN and CDR2 as SYDVKM.